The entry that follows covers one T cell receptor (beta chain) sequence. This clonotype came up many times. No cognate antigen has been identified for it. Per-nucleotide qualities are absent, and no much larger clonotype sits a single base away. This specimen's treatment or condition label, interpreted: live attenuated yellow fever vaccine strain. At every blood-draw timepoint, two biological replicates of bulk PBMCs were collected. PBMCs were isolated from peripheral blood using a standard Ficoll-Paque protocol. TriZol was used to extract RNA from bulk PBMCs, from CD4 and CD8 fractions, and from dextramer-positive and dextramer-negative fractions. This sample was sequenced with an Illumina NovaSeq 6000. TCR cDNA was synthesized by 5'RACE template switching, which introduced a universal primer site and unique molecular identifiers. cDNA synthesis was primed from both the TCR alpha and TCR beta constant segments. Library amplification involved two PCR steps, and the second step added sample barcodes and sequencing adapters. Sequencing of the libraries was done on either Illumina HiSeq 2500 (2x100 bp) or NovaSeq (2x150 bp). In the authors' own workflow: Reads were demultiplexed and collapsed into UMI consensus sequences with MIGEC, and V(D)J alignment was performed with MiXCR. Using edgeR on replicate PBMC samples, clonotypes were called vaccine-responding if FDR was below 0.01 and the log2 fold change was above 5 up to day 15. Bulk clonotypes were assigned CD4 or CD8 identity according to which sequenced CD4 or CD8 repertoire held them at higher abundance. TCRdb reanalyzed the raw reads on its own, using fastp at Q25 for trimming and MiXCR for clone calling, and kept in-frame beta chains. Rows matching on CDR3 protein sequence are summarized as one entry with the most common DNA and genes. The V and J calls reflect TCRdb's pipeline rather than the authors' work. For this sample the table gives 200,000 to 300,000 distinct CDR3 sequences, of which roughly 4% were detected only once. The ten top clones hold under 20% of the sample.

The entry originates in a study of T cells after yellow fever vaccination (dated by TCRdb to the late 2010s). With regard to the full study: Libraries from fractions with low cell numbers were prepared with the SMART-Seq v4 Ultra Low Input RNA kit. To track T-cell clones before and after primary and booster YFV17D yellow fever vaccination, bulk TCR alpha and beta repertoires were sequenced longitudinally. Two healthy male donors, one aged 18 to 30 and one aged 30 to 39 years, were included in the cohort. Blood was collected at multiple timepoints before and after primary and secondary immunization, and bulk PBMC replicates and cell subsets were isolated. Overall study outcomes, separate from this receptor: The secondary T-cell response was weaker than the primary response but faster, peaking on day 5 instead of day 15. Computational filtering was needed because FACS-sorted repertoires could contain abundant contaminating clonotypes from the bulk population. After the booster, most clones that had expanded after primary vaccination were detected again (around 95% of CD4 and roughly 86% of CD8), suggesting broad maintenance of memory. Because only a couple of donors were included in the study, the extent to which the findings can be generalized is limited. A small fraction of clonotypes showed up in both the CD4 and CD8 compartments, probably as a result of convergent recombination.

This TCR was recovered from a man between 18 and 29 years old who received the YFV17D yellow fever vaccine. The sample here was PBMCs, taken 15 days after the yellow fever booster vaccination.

The DNA sequence reads TGTGCCAGTAGTCCCCCGGTGGATGGCACAGATACGCAGTATTTT. Translation gives CASSPPVDGTDTQYF. The sequence joins TRBV19 to TRBJ2-3; the D gene cannot be resolved reliably. V sheds 5 bases and J sheds 1 base, leaving 13 bases between their ends. From the germline V gene (reference sequence), CDR1 is LNHDA and CDR2 is SQIVND. Inclusive of the bounding cysteine and phenylalanine, the CDR3 is 15 residues long. The DNA shown is the 45-base CDR3, in frame from base 1. Extended through the reference TRBV19 and TRBJ2-3 proteins, this CDR3 yields the full variable domain: DGGITQSPKYLFRKEGQNVTLSCEQNLNHDAMYWYRQDPGQGLRLIYYSQIVNDFQKGDIAEGYSVSREKKESFPLTVTSAQKNPTAFYLCASSPPVDGTDTQYFGPGTRLTVL.